This T cell receptor beta chain derives from a study of response to subunit inactivated influenza vaccine. The CDR3 spans 14 residues. V was pared by 5 bases and J by 0 bases, with 10 bases between. Germline loops: CDR1 SQVTM, CDR2 ANQGSEA. This clonotype was seen ten or more times. TCRdb re-derived calls from the RT-PCR reads in MiXCR, one entry per CDR3 protein. The sample consists of approximately 530,000 distinct CDR3 sequences, 13% of them appearing once. The clonotype comes from a man over 45 who received an inactivated influenza vaccine. V gene TRBV29-1 combines with J gene TRBJ1-4, with unresolved D. Sequences were derived from PBMCs from blood, sampled roughly 46 days after vaccination. CDR3 sequence reads: CSVKEVATNEKLFF. CDR3 nucleotides: TGCAGCGTTAAGGAGGTTGCAACTAATGAAAAACTGTTTTTT.